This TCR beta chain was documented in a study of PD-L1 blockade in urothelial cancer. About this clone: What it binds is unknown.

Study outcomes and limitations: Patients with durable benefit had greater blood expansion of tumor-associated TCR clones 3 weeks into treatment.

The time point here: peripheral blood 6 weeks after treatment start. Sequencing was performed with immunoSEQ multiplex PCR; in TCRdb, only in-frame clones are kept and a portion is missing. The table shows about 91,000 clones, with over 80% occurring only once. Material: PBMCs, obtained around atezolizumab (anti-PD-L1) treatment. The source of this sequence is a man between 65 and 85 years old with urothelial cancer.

Here the CDR3 reads CASSRGGQGYTF. The CDR3 nucleotides are TGCGCCAGCAGCCGGGGGGGGCAAGGCTACACCTTC. The J gene is TRBJ1-2, the V gene TRBV10-2; D is possibly TRBD1 (6 bases). Trimming stripped 6 bases from V and 8 bases from J, with 13 bases between. This CDR3 is 12 amino acids long. The germline V gene encodes CDR1 WSHSY and CDR2 SAAADI.